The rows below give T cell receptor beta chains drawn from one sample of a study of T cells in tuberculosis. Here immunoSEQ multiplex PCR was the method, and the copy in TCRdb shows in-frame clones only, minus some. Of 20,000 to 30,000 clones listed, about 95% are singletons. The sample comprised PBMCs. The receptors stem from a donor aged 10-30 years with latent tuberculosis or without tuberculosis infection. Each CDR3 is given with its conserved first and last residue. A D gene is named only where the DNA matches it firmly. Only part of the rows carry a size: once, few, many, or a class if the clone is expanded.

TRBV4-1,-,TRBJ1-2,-,TGCGCCAGCAGCCAAGAACCCAGGGCTAACCCTAACTATGGCTACACCTTC,CASSQEPRANPNYGYTF
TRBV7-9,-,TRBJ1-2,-,TGTGCCAGCAGCGAGGGGGGAGGGTCGGATGGCTACACCTTC,CASSEGGGSDGYTF
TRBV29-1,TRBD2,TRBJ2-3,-,TGCGCGAAAAGCGGGGGGGGCACAGATACGCAGTATTTT,CAKSGGGTDTQYF
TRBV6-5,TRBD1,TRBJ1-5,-,TGTGCCAGCAGTTACGGACAGGCTCAGCCCCAGCATTTT,CASSYGQAQPQHF
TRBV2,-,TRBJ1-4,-,TGTGCCAGCAGTGGGACACCTGCAACTAATGAAAAACTGTTTTTT,CASSGTPATNEKLFF
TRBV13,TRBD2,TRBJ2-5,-,TGTGCCAGCAGATTGACTAGCGGGGGGGCAGGAGAGACCCAGTACTTC,CASRLTSGGAGETQYF
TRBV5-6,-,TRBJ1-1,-,TGTGCCAGCAGCTCCCTAATAGGACAGAGGGGGAACACTGAAGCTTTCTTT,CASSSLIGQRGNTEAFF
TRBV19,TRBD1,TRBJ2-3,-,TGTGCCAGCGCAGACAGGGGGGCGGCAGATACGCAGTATTTT,CASADRGAADTQYF
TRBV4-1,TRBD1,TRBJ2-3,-,TGCGCCAGCGGCCGACAGGGAATCACAGATACGCAGTATTTT,CASGRQGITDTQYF
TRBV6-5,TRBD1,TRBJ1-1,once,TGTGCCAGCAGTTCCGACCCAGGGGGTGAAGCTTTCTTT,CASSSDPGGEAFF
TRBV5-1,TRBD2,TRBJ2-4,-,TGCGCCAGCAGCTTTCTGGGACTGGCGGGGGGGAACATTCAGTACTTC,CASSFLGLAGGNIQYF
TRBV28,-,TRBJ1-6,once,TGTGCCACGGAGGGGGGGCCAAGGTCGGATTCACCCCTCCACTTT,CATEGGPRSDSPLHF
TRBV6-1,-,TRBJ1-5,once,TGTGCCAGCAGTGAAGTTTGGTCGACACTGGGTCAGCCCCAGCATTTT,CASSEVWSTLGQPQHF
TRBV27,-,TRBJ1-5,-,TGTGCCAGCAGTTTAGGGGGCCGTCAGCCCCAGCATTTT,CASSLGGRQPQHF
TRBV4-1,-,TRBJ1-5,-,TGCGCCACCGACGAAAAACACAGGTTAGATCAGCCCCAGCATTTT,CATDEKHRLDQPQHF
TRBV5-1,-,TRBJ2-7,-,TGCGCCAGCAGCTCCGCGGCGGCCTCCTACGAGCAGTACTTC,CASSSAAASYEQYF
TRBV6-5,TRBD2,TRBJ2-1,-,TGTGCCAGCAGCCCCAGCGGGGGCCGGGTAAATGAGCAGTTCTTC,CASSPSGGRVNEQFF
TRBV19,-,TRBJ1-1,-,TGTGCCAGTAGTATAGGGAGGACTGAAGCTTTCTTT,CASSIGRTEAFF
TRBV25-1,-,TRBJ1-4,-,TGTGCCAGCAGTGAATTTCAGGGGTTAGTCGAAAAACTGTTTTTT,CASSEFQGLVEKLFF
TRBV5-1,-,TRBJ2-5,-,TGCGCCAGCAGCTTGGTAGGGAGCTGGGAGCAGTACTTC,CASSLVGSWEQYF
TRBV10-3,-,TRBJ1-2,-,TGTGCCATCAGTGGTCAGGGATCGGACTATGGCTACACCTTC,CAISGQGSDYGYTF
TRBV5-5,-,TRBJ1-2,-,TGTGCCAGCAGCCCGGGCCCGGGCCAAGGGGGCTATGGCTACACCTTC,CASSPGPGQGGYGYTF
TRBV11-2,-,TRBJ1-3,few,TGTGCCAGCAGTCGATTCGGGGCTGGAAACACCATATATTTT,CASSRFGAGNTIYF
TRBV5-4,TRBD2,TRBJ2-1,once,TGTGCCAGCAGCCCGTCGGGGGGGAAGAATGAGCAGTTCTTC,CASSPSGGKNEQFF
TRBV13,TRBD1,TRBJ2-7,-,TGTGCCAGCAGCTTAGGACAGGGGGTAAAAGTCTACGAGCAGTACTTC,CASSLGQGVKVYEQYF
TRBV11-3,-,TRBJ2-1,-,TGTGCCAGCAGCTTAGAACACAGAACCTACAATGAGCAGTTCTTC,CASSLEHRTYNEQFF
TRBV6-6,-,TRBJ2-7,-,TGTGCCAGCAGCCCTGTTGACAGGGAGGCCTCCTACGAGCAGTACTTC,CASSPVDREASYEQYF
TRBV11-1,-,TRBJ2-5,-,TGTGCCAGCAGAACCGCCCGGAGCGGGGAGACCCAGTACTTC,CASRTARSGETQYF
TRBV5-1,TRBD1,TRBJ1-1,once,TGCGCCAGCAGCACCGGGGACAGTGAAGCTTTCTTT,CASSTGDSEAFF
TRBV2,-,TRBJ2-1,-,TGTGCCAGCAGCTACGTAACTAGTCCTCTCGGTGAGCAGTTCTTC,CASSYVTSPLGEQFF
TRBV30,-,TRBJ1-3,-,TGTGCCTGGTCTGCTATCTCTGGAAACACCATATATTTT,CAWSAISGNTIYF
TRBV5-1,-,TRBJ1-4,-,TGCGCCAGCAGCTTACAGGGAACTAATGAAAAACTGTTTTTT,CASSLQGTNEKLFF
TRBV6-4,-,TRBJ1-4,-,TGTGCCAGCAGTCCCCACGCGGGCTCGGATGAAAAACTGTTTTTT,CASSPHAGSDEKLFF
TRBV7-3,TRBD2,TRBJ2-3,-,TGTGCCAGCAGCTTGAACGGGGGGACCTTCCCAGATACGCAGTATTTT,CASSLNGGTFPDTQYF
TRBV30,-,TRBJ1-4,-,TGTGCCTGGAGAAGCCCGGGATCTGAAAAACTGTTTTTT,CAWRSPGSEKLFF
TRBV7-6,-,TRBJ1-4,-,TGTGCCAGCAGCTTAGGCCCAGGGAATAATGAAAAACTGTTTTTT,CASSLGPGNNEKLFF
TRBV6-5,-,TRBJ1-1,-,TGTGCCAGCAGTTACAGGGTTGGGAGCACTGAAGCTTTCTTT,CASSYRVGSTEAFF
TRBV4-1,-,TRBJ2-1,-,TGCGCCAGCAGCCAAGATCGGTTCGGCTCCTACAATGAGCAGTTCTTC,CASSQDRFGSYNEQFF
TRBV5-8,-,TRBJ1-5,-,TGTGCCAGCAGCCCGCGGGGTCAGCCCCAGCATTTT,CASSPRGQPQHF
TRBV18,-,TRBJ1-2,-,TGTGCCAGCTCACCGACAGATAGTGGCTACACCTTC,CASSPTDSGYTF
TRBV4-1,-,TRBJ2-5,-,TGCGCCAGCAGCCAAGATCTGCTGCTACGGGAGACCCAGTACTTC,CASSQDLLLRETQYF
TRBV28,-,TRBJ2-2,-,TGTGCCAGCCTCGACAGGCCCGGGGAGCTGTTTTTT,CASLDRPGELFF
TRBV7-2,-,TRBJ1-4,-,TGTGCCAGCAGCCCCGACGGGACAACTAATGAAAAACTGTTTTTT,CASSPDGTTNEKLFF
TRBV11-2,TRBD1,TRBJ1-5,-,TGTGCCAGCAGCGAGGGGGCAAAGCAGCCCCAGCATTTT,CASSEGAKQPQHF
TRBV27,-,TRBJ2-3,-,TGTGCCAGCATCCCACAGGGTGTAGTAGGAGCAGATACGCAGTATTTT,CASIPQGVVGADTQYF
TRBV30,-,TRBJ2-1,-,TGTGCCTGGCGACAGCTCTCCTACAATGAGCAGTTCTTC,CAWRQLSYNEQFF
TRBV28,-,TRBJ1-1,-,TGTGCCAGCAGTTTCATTGCAGGGGATGAAACTGAAGCTTTCTTT,CASSFIAGDETEAFF
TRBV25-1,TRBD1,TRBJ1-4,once,TGTGCCAGCAGTGGGGGACAGGGAACTAATGAAAAACTGTTTTTT,CASSGGQGTNEKLFF
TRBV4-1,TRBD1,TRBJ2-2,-,TGCGCCAGCAGTTACGGACAGGGGACGAACACCGGGGAGCTGTTTTTT,CASSYGQGTNTGELFF
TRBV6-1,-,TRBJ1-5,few,TGTGCCAGCAACTACAGGGAGGGGAGCAATCAGCCCCAGCATTTT,CASNYREGSNQPQHF
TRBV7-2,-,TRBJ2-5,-,TGTGCCAGCAGCCATCCAGGGGTAGAGACCCAGTACTTC,CASSHPGVETQYF
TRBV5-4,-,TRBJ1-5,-,TGTGCCAGCAGCTTGTCGGGGGTCGGGAATCAGCCCCAGCATTTT,CASSLSGVGNQPQHF
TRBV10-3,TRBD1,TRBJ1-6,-,TGTGCCACCCACGGGACAGGAGACAATTCACCCCTCCACTTT,CATHGTGDNSPLHF
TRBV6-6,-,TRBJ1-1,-,TGTGCCAGCAGTCTACAGGGCGGCACTGAAGCTTTCTTT,CASSLQGGTEAFF
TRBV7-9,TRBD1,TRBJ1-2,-,TGTGCCAGCAGCTTATCCCGGGACAGGATATATGGCTACACCTTC,CASSLSRDRIYGYTF
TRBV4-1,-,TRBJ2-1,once,TGCGCCAGCAGCCAGCCTACCACGGGAGCAGGGAAGAATGAGCAGTTCTTC,CASSQPTTGAGKNEQFF
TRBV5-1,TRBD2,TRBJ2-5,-,TGCGCCAGCAGTGGTAGCGGGGGGCCAGAGACCCAGTACTTC,CASSGSGGPETQYF
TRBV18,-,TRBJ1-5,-,TGTGCCAGCTCACCACTTCGGACTACCAATCAGCCCCAGCATTTT,CASSPLRTTNQPQHF